This entry lists 10 T cell receptor beta chains sequenced from one sample in a study of blood T cell repertoires in COVID-19. Sequenced by immunoSEQ multiplex PCR; TCRdb stores in-frame clones only, minus some. The table shows 250,000 or so clones, with around 87% occurring only once. Sequencing was performed on PBMCs or T cells enriched from blood (not recorded which). The receptor set was obtained from a woman aged 45-60 years who had recovered from COVID-19.

About this clone itself: Distinct nucleotide sequences in the sample also encode this CDR3. This CDR3 reads CSARGGYGYTF. Here the CDR3 DNA reads TGCAGTGCTAGGGGGGGATATGGCTACACCTTC. The rearrangement links TRBV20-1 to TRBJ1-2; D perhaps matches TRBD1 (5 bases). The ends were cut back, 3 bases at V and 5 bases at J, with 7 bases in the middle. In germline, CDR1 is DFQATT, CDR2 SNEGSKA (reference sequence). The CDR3 runs to 11 residues.

J is TRBJ1-1 and V is TRBV10-3, with D hard to call. Trimming pared 4 bases from V and 0 bases from J, leaving 6 bases between. Germline CDR1 and CDR2: ENHRY and SYGVKD. This CDR3 is 13 amino acids long. In nucleotides, the CDR3 is TGTGCCATCAGTGGCGAGTTGAACACTGAAGCTTTCTTT. It codes for CAISGELNTEAFF.

CDR3: CASSPGGRGLVVGEKLFF. The CDR3 DNA follows: TGCGCCAGCAGCCCTGGCGGCAGGGGGCTTGTTGTGGGTGAAAAACTGTTTTTT. The V call is TRBV5-1, the J call TRBJ1-4; TRBD1 aligns across 8 bases. The CDR3 sequence is 18 residues long. Germline CDR1 and CDR2: SGHRS and YFSETQ. V was clipped by 4 bases and J by 7 bases; unmatched bases: 18.

The chain's CDR3 is CASSYGRRGEQFF. Written as DNA, the CDR3 is TGTGCCAGCAGTTACGGGAGGCGGGGTGAGCAGTTCTTC. V and J are TRBV6-5 and TRBJ2-1; possibly TRBD2 for D (6 bases). CDR3 length: 13 residues. The V end lost 2 bases, the J end lost 9 bases, and 11 bases lay between the germline ends. Germline V lookup: CDR1 MNHEY, CDR2 SVGAGI.

In DNA form, the CDR3 reads TGTGCCAGCAGCTTGGGGGGCTCCTATAATTCACCCCTCCACTTT. Translated: CASSLGGSYNSPLHF. The V call is TRBV11-2, the J call TRBJ1-6; maybe TRBD1 (5 bases). The germline V gene encodes CDR1 SGHAT and CDR2 FQNNGV. This CDR3 has 15 residues. Trimming removed 3 bases at V and 0 bases at J, with 6 bases between. The full variable domain, its missing parts supplied by reference TRBV11-2 and TRBJ1-6, is EAGVAQSPRYKIIEKRQSVAFWCNPISGHATLYWYQQILGQGPKLLIQFQNNGVVDDSQLPKDRFSAERLKGVDSTLKIQPAKLEDSAVYLCASSLGGSYNSPLHFGNGTRLTVT.

The chain carries TRBV12-3 or TRBV12-4 and TRBJ2-5; D not resolved. The CDR3 is 12 residues long. V gave up 4 bases and J gave up 4 bases, with 7 bases separating them. The CDR3 region has the DNA TGTGCCAGCAGTTCTAGTGCAGAGACCCAGTACTTC. Translation gives CASSSSAETQYF.

The CDR3 here is CASSLIRRENTGELFF. For the CDR3, the DNA is TGTGCCAGCAGCTTAATCCGCAGGGAGAACACCGGGGAGCTGTTTTTT. The chain employs TRBV7-3 and TRBJ2-2; D is possibly TRBD1 (5 bases). In germline, CDR1 is SGHTA, CDR2 FQGTGA. V lost 1 base and J lost 1, with 10 bases in between. The CDR3 is made up of 16 amino acids.

The chain joins TRBV11-1 to TRBJ1-1; D remains unclear. Germline CDR1 and CDR2: SGHAT and FQDESV (reference sequence). The CDR3 is 16 amino acids. Trimming shortened V by 5 bases and J by 2 bases, and 18 bases separated the two germline ends. CDR3 coding DNA: TGTGCCAGCAGCGTTATCGGCGGTGGAACTAACACTGAAGCTTTCTTT. Protein product: CASSVIGGGTNTEAFF.

The J gene is TRBJ2-3, the V gene TRBV2; TRBD1 matches at 9 bases. The length of the CDR3 is 14 residues. CDR1 SNHLY and CDR2 FYNNEI come from the germline V gene. With 5 bases clipped from V and 1 base from J, the junction kept 1 base outside the gene matches. This CDR3 is CASSTGGGTDTQYF. The CDR3 DNA reads as TGTGCCAGCAGTACAGGGGGCGGCACAGATACGCAGTATTTT. The full variable domain, its missing parts supplied by reference TRBV2 and TRBJ2-3, is EPEVTQTPSHQVTQMGQEVILRCVPISNHLYFYWYRQILGQKVEFLVSFYNNEISEKSEIFDDQFSVERPDGSNFTLKIRSTKLEDSAMYFCASSTGGGTDTQYFGPGTRLTVL.

This rearrangement joins TRBV10-3 to TRBJ1-2; D is possibly TRBD1 (5 bases). The germline V gene encodes CDR1 ENHRY and CDR2 SYGVKD. The CDR3 sequence is 15 residues long. Trimming removed 2 bases from V and 4 bases from J, with 14 bases in between. The CDR3 spells CAISEGQGGSYGYTF. The CDR3 DNA follows: TGTGCCATCAGTGAGGGGCAGGGAGGGAGCTATGGCTACACCTTC.